Shown below are 15 T cell receptor beta chains from a single sample sequenced in a study of blood T cells in healthy people across ages (dated by TCRdb to 2014 to 2015). Receptor libraries were prepared by 5' RACE. TCRdb records Illumina HiSeq 2500 as the sequencer. A second PCR of roughly 6 to 11 cycles was run with a J-beta primer mix and a sample-barcoded 5' primer. In TCRdb, the public reads were trimmed at Q25 with fastp and aligned with MiXCR, with productive beta chains retained. Identical CDR3 protein sequences are pooled into one entry, listed with their most common genes and DNA. In all, the sample holds fewer than 1,200,000 distinct CDR3 sequences, and under 30% of those were seen once. 0.75% of the sample is in the top ten clones. This sample was shared with a second study, whose subject was T cells of mothers and their children.

The source material was blood. The receptors were sampled from a girl aged 2 to 10 in good health.

A few counts support this clonotype. The CDR3, as DNA: TGTGCTAGTGGTTTGGTTAGTGGAAGCACTGAAGCTTTCTTT. Its translation is CASGLVSGSTEAFF. The chain couples TRBV12-5 to TRBJ1-1; D remains ambiguous. CDR1 and CDR2 from the germline V gene are LGHNT and FRNRAP. With 0 bases removed from V and 4 bases from J, the gap between germline ends came to 9 bases. The CDR3 is 14 residues long.

This clonotype was observed many times. The chain recombines TRBV9 with TRBJ1-1, with a tentative D call TRBD1 (6 bases). The CDR3 is 12 amino acids. The germline gives CDR1 SGDLS, CDR2 YYNGEE. V was pared by 5 bases and J by 4 bases, with 9 bases between. The CDR3 nucleotides read TGTGCCAGCAGTGAAGGGGGCACTGAAGCTTTCTTT. Translation: CASSEGGTEAFF.

This clonotype was seen more than once but under ten times. A read error may produce the germline difference seen at one junction end. The genes are TRBV4-1 and TRBJ1-1; D not certain. Germline CDR1 is MGHRA and CDR2 is YSYEKL. The CDR3 runs to 14 residues. DNA of the CDR3: TGCGCCAGCAGCCAAGTGTCCGTGCCGCCTGAGGCTTTCTTT. Protein: CASSQVSVPPEAFF.

This clonotype was detected a few times. Here the CDR3 reads CASSLQGALGEQYF. CDR3 coding DNA: TGTGCCAGCAGTTTACAGGGGGCTTTGGGTGAGCAGTACTTC. The V and J genes are TRBV7-2 and TRBJ2-7; 9 bases map to TRBD1. CDR1 SGHTA and CDR2 FQGNSA come from the germline V gene. J gave up 7 bases and V 6 bases, and 10 bases lay outside the gene matches. The CDR3 has 14 residues. Filled out from reference TRBV7-2 and TRBJ2-7, the complete variable domain reads GAGVSQSPSNKVTEKGKDVELRCDPISGHTALYWYRQSLGQGLEFLIYFQGNSAPDKSGLPSDRFSAERTGGSVSTLTIQRTQQEDSAVYLCASSLQGALGEQYFGPGTRLTVT.

The chain carries TRBV24-1 and TRBJ2-1; 7 nucleotides agree with TRBD2. CDR3 length: 14 residues. Per germline, CDR1 KGHDR and CDR2 SFDVKD. V lost 6 bases and J lost 1; bases outside the gene matches: 2. The CDR3 coding sequence is TGTGCCACCAGTCAAGCGGGGTCCTACAATGAGCAGTTCTTC. It is translated as CATSQAGSYNEQFF.

The V call is TRBV5-5, the J call TRBJ2-1; 13 positions match TRBD2. The V gene end was trimmed by 4 bases and the J gene end by 3 bases; junction bases not matched to a gene: 4. The CDR3 sequence is 16 residues long. Germline V lookup: CDR1 SGHKS, CDR2 YYEKEE (reference sequence). This CDR3 reads CASSPGLAGVYNEQFF. The DNA of the CDR3 is TGTGCCAGCAGCCCTGGACTAGCGGGGGTCTACAATGAGCAGTTCTTC.

V and J are TRBV15 and TRBJ1-2; D might be TRBD1 (6 bases). Trimming removed 2 bases from V and 5 bases from J, with 15 bases in between. CDR1 and CDR2 (germline): LNHNV, YYDKDF (reference sequence). The CDR3 contains 15 residues. CDR3 coding DNA: TGTGCCACCAGCAGACCAGGGGCGGGAGCATATGGCTACACCTTC. Its protein is CATSRPGAGAYGYTF.

This clonotype has just a few counts. V is TRBV29-1 and J is TRBJ1-1; 8 positions match TRBD1. J gave up 6 bases and V 6 bases, and 6 bases lay outside the gene matches. Germline CDR1 SQVTM, CDR2 ANQGSEA. The CDR3 has 12 residues. The CDR3 here is CSVRQGFAEAFF. The CDR3 DNA follows: TGCAGCGTGAGACAGGGGTTTGCTGAAGCTTTCTTT.

This clonotype was observed a single time. The chain employs TRBV28 and TRBJ2-5; possible D gene TRBD1, 5 bases. The CDR3 runs 14 residues. With 4 bases removed from V and 3 bases from J, the gap between germline ends came to 12 bases. Looked up from germline, CDR1 is MDHEN and CDR2 is SYDVKM. DNA of the CDR3: TGTGCCAGCAGTTCCAGACAGACCGAAGAGACCCAGTACTTC. Its protein is CASSSRQTEETQYF. Complete variable domain (other parts from reference TRBV28 and TRBJ2-5): DVKVTQSSRYLVKRTGEKVFLECVQDMDHENMFWYRQDPGLGLRLIYFSYDVKMKEKGDIPEGYSVSREKKERFSLILESASTNQTSMYLCASSSRQTEETQYFGPGTRLLVL.

DNA of the CDR3: TGTGCCAGCAGCCCCCGGACTTCTCTCCTTATCTACGAGCAGTACTTC. Protein product: CASSPRTSLLIYEQYF. The V and J genes are TRBV5-5 and TRBJ2-7, with a possible D match to TRBD2 (5 bases). The CDR3 length is 16 residues. Trimming stripped 4 bases from V and 3 bases from J, with 20 bases between. The germline V gene has CDR1 SGHKS and CDR2 YYEKEE (reference sequence). The variable domain in full, with the rest retrieved from reference TRBV5-5 and TRBJ2-7, is DAGVTQSPTHLIKTRGQQVTLRCSPISGHKSVSWYQQVLGQGPQFIFQYYEKEERGRGNFPDRFSARQFPNYSSELNVNALLLGDSALYLCASSPRTSLLIYEQYFGPGTRLTVT.

A few counts support this clonotype. V gene TRBV7-6 combines with J gene TRBJ2-5; D gene uncertain. TRBJ2-1 explains the end of the DNA better; the J call may be wrong. CDR3 length equals 14 residues. Germline values: CDR1 SGHVS, CDR2 FNYEAQ. This CDR3 reads CASSLVQGENEQFF. The CDR3 DNA sequence: TGTGCCAGCAGCTTAGTCCAAGGAGAGAATGAGCAGTTCTTC.

The CDR3 region has the DNA TGTGCCAGCAGCCCCGTGGGACAATACGAGCAGTACTTC. Its protein is CASSPVGQYEQYF. This chain joins TRBV7-2 and TRBJ2-7; the D gene is possibly TRBD1 (6 bases). Germline CDR1 and CDR2: SGHTA and FQGNSA. V dropped 5 bases and J dropped 4 bases, with 12 bases sitting between them. This CDR3 is 13 amino acids long.

The V gene is TRBV5-1, the J gene TRBJ2-2, with no clear D. Trimming stripped 2 bases from V and 7 bases from J, with 9 bases between. The CDR3 runs 13 residues. The germline gives CDR1 SGHRS, CDR2 YFSETQ. The DNA for the CDR3 is TGCGCCAGCAGCTTTCTCGACCACGGGGAGCTGTTTTTT. This sequence encodes CASSFLDHGELFF.

This clonotype was observed a few times. This chain uses TRBV2 with TRBJ1-1; D is possibly TRBD1 (6 bases). V dropped 8 bases and J dropped 3 bases, with 13 bases sitting between them. The CDR3 has 13 amino acids. Per germline, CDR1 SNHLY and CDR2 FYNNEI. The CDR3 sequence is CASSPYRDTEAFF. For the CDR3, the DNA is TGTGCCAGCTCGCCCTACAGGGACACTGAAGCTTTCTTT.

V and J are TRBV4-1 and TRBJ2-3; D may be TRBD2 (6 bases). This CDR3 contains 15 residues. The germline V gene encodes CDR1 MGHRA and CDR2 YSYEKL. Deletions cut 1 base from V and 4 bases from J, with 12 bases between. The CDR3 DNA is TGCGCCAGCAGCCAAGTCCCCGGGAGCGCAGATACGCAGTATTTT. Amino acid sequence: CASSQVPGSADTQYF.